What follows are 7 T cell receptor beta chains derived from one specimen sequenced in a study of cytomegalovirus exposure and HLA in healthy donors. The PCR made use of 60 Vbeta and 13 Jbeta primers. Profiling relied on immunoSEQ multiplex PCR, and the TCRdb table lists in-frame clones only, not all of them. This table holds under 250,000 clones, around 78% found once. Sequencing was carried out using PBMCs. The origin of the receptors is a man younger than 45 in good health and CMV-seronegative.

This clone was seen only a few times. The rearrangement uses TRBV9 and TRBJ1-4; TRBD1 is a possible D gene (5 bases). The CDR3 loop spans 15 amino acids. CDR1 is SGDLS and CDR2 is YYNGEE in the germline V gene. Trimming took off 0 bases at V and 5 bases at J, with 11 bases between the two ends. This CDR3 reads CASSVDKGWNEKLFF. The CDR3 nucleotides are TGTGCCAGCAGCGTAGATAAGGGGTGGAATGAAAAACTGTTTTTT.

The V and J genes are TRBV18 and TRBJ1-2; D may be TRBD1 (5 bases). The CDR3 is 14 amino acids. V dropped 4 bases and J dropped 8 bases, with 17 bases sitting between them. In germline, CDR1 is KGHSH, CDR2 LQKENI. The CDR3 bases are TGTGCCAGCTCACACAAGGAAGGGGCTTTCGGCTACACCTTC. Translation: CASSHKEGAFGYTF.

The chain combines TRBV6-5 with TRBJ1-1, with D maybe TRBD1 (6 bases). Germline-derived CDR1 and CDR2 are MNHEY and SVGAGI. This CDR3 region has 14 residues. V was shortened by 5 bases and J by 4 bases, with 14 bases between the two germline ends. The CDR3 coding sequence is TGTGCCAGCAGTATCGGGCCAGGGGTCACTGAAGCTTTCTTT. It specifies CASSIGPGVTEAFF.

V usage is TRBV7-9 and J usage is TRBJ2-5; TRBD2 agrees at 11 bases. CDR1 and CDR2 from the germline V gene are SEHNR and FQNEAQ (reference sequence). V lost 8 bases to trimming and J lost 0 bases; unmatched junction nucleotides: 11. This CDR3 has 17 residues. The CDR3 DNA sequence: TGTGCCAGCGGGGGGCTAGCGGGAGGTAATAACCAAGAGACCCAGTACTTC. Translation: CASGGLAGGNNQETQYF. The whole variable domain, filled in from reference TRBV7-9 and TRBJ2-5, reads DTGVSQNPRHKITKRGQNVTFRCDPISEHNRLYWYRQTLGQGPEFLTYFQNEAQLEKSRLLSDRFSAERPKGSFSTLEIQRTEQGDSAMYLCASGGLAGGNNQETQYFGPGTRLLVL.

DNA of the CDR3: TGTGCCCTGGAGGGACAGAGTAGCGGGGGGGCCTACGAGCAGTACTTC. It codes for CALEGQSSGGAYEQYF. This chain joins TRBV28 and TRBJ2-7; 11 bases fit TRBD2. Trimming cost V 11 bases and J 2 bases; bases outside gene matches: 14. Germline V gene data show CDR1 as MDHEN and CDR2 as SYDVKM. The CDR3 runs 16 residues.

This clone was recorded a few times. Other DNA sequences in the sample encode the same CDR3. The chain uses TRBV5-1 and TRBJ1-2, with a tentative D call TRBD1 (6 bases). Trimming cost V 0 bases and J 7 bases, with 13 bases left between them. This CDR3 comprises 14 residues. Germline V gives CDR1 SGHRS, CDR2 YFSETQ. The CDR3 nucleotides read TGCGCCAGCAGCTTGGGTCAGGGGCTGGGTGGCTACACCTTC. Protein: CASSLGQGLGGYTF.

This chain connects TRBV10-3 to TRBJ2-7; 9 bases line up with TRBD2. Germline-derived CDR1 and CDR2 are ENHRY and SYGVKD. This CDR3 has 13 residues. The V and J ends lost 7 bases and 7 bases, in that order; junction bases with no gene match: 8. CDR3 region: CAITQREVGEQYF. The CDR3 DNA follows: TGTGCCATCACCCAGCGGGAGGTGGGGGAGCAGTACTTC.